This record covers a single T cell receptor (beta chain). The junction had 9 bases not matched to a gene; V was cut back by 3 bases and J by 4 bases. CDR3 length: 17 residues. The germline gives CDR1 MGHRA, CDR2 YSYEKL. This specimen comes from a study of blood T cell repertoires in COVID-19. Study context: Donors in the United States, Italy and Spain gave samples during acute or convalescent COVID-19. Sources were T cells, B-cell-depleted T cells, or PBMCs; the material itself was cDNA or gDNA.

As originally analysed: Amplification of reference gene primers was used by the study to estimate nucleated cell counts. Only in-frame clones appear in the TCRdb table, and some are missing; sequencing was by immunoSEQ multiplex PCR. From that table come the V and J calls and clone size; the DNA was used to work out D and trimming. The sample lists about 310,000 clones, about nine tenths occurring once. The sequence derives from a woman aged 25 to 39 with COVID-19, enrolled during active disease. Sample: peripheral blood. The chain employs TRBV4-1 and TRBJ1-4; 9 bases align to TRBD1. The DNA of the CDR3 is TGCGCCAGCAGCCAGCTCCTCGGACAGGGGAATAATGAAAAACTGTTTTTT. This sequence encodes CASSQLLGQGNNEKLFF.